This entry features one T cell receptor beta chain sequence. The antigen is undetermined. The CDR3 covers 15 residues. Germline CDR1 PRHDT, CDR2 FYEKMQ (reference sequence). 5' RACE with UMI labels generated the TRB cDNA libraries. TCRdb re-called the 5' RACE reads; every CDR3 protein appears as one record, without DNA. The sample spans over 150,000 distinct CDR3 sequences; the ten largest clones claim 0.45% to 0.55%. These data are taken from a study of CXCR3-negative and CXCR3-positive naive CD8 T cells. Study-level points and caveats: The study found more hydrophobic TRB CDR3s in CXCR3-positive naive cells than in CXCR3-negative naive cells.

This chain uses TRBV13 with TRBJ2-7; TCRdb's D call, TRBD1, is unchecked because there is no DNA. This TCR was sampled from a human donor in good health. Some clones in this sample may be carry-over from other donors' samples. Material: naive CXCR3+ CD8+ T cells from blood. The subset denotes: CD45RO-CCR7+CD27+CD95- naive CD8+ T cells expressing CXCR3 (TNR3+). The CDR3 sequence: CASSWRTGLNYEQYF.